This is a list of T cell receptor beta chains from one sample in a study of T-cell memory formation after mild COVID-19. TCRdb reprocessed the 5' RACE reads via MiXCR and lists one record per CDR3 protein. The table includes about 600,000 distinct CDR3 sequences, roughly 22% detected once. Sample: PBMCs or a T cell subset sorted from them (not recorded which). The receptors here all came from an adult woman who had mild COVID-19 (a few samples of this study predate the infection). Cell type and time point are not known. CDR3s include the opening cysteine and the closing phenylalanine or tryptophan. The D gene is left open where the match is weak. Rows may omit the clone size; those that give it use once, few, many or a size class.

CDR3aa: CASSRLAGVAYEQYF
CDR3nt: TGTGCCAGCAGCAGACTAGCGGGAGTCGCCTACGAGCAGTACTTC
abundance: -
j_gene: TRBJ2-7
d_gene: TRBD2
len: 15
v_gene: TRBV5-6

CDR3aa: CASSFWRELAYNEQFF
CDR3nt: TGTGCCAGCAGTTTCTGGAGGGAATTGGCCTACAATGAGCAGTTCTTC
abundance: -
j_gene: TRBJ2-1
d_gene: -
len: 16
v_gene: TRBV12-3/TRBV12-4

CDR3aa: CASSLDPNTGELFF
CDR3nt: TGTGCCAGCAGCTTAGACCCGAACACCGGGGAGCTGTTTTTT
abundance: -
j_gene: TRBJ2-2
d_gene: -
len: 14
v_gene: TRBV7-6

CDR3aa: CASSRSSETYEQYF
CDR3nt: TGTGCCAGTAGTAGATCGAGCGAGACCTACGAGCAGTACTTC
abundance: -
j_gene: TRBJ2-7
d_gene: -
len: 14
v_gene: TRBV19

CDR3aa: CASSATSSNEAFF
CDR3nt: TGTGCCAGCAGCGCTACAAGTTCCAATGAAGCTTTCTTT
abundance: once
j_gene: TRBJ1-1
d_gene: -
len: 13
v_gene: TRBV9

CDR3aa: CASSLGISEADTQYF
CDR3nt: TGTGCCAGCAGCTTAGGGATTAGCGAGGCAGATACGCAGTATTTT
abundance: -
j_gene: TRBJ2-3
d_gene: -
len: 15
v_gene: TRBV7-9

CDR3aa: CASQETGTGTYEQYF
CDR3nt: TGTGCCAGCCAAGAGACCGGGACAGGTACCTACGAGCAGTACTTC
abundance: -
j_gene: TRBJ2-7
d_gene: TRBD1
len: 15
v_gene: TRBV19

CDR3aa: CASSPRGGGPYNEQFF
CDR3nt: TGCGCCAGCAGCCCCAGGGGCGGGGGACCTTACAATGAGCAGTTCTTC
abundance: -
j_gene: TRBJ2-1
d_gene: -
len: 16
v_gene: TRBV4-1

CDR3aa: CATSEAGGRNEQYF
CDR3nt: TGTGCCACCAGTGAAGCAGGGGGCCGGAACGAGCAGTACTTC
abundance: -
j_gene: TRBJ2-7
d_gene: TRBD1
len: 14
v_gene: TRBV24-1

CDR3aa: CASSSRDREFGYTF
CDR3nt: TGTGCCAGCAGCAGCCGGGACAGGGAATTTGGCTACACCTTC
abundance: -
j_gene: TRBJ1-2
d_gene: TRBD1
len: 14
v_gene: TRBV5-5

CDR3aa: CASSFMTGLNQPQHF
CDR3nt: TGTGCCAGCAGTTTCATGACAGGGCTTAATCAGCCCCAGCATTTT
abundance: -
j_gene: TRBJ1-5
d_gene: TRBD1
len: 15
v_gene: TRBV6-5

CDR3aa: CAWNMDRAATDTQYF
CDR3nt: TGTGCCTGGAACATGGACAGGGCGGCCACAGATACGCAGTATTTT
abundance: -
j_gene: TRBJ2-3
d_gene: TRBD1
len: 15
v_gene: TRBV30

CDR3aa: CASSGGGHGYTF
CDR3nt: TGCGCCAGCAGCGGGGGGGGCCATGGCTACACCTTC
abundance: -
j_gene: TRBJ1-2
d_gene: -
len: 12
v_gene: TRBV5-1

CDR3aa: CASRQQQAETQYF
CDR3nt: TGTGCCAGCCGACAGCAACAGGCGGAGACCCAGTACTTC
abundance: few
j_gene: TRBJ2-5
d_gene: -
len: 13
v_gene: TRBV27

CDR3aa: CSASPSVVTEAFF
CDR3nt: TGCAGTGCTAGTCCGTCGGTAGTCACTGAAGCTTTCTTT
abundance: few
j_gene: TRBJ1-1
d_gene: -
len: 13
v_gene: TRBV20-1

CDR3aa: CASSLRQAANEAFF
CDR3nt: TGTGCCAGCAGTTTGAGACAAGCCGCTAATGAAGCTTTCTTT
abundance: -
j_gene: TRBJ1-1
d_gene: -
len: 14
v_gene: TRBV12-3/TRBV12-4

CDR3aa: CSARQGATGELFF
CDR3nt: TGCAGTGCTAGACAGGGGGCCACCGGGGAGCTGTTTTTT
abundance: -
j_gene: TRBJ2-2
d_gene: TRBD1
len: 13
v_gene: TRBV20-1

CDR3aa: CASSFVLGEQFF
CDR3nt: TGTGCCAGCAGCTTCGTGTTGGGGGAGCAGTTCTTC
abundance: -
j_gene: TRBJ2-1
d_gene: -
len: 12
v_gene: TRBV7-2

CDR3aa: CASTNTEMNTEAFF
CDR3nt: TGTGCCAGCACAAATACAGAAATGAACACTGAAGCTTTCTTT
abundance: few
j_gene: TRBJ1-1
d_gene: -
len: 14
v_gene: TRBV7-9

CDR3aa: CASSPGQGRAGTEAFF
CDR3nt: TGTGCCAGCTCACCGGGACAGGGAAGGGCCGGCACTGAAGCTTTCTTT
abundance: -
j_gene: TRBJ1-1
d_gene: TRBD1
len: 16
v_gene: TRBV18

CDR3aa: CASSLEGTGGFYEQYF
CDR3nt: TGTGCCAGCAGCTTAGAAGGGACAGGGGGCTTCTACGAGCAGTACTTC
abundance: -
j_gene: TRBJ2-7
d_gene: TRBD1
len: 16
v_gene: TRBV11-2

CDR3aa: CASSSRDRDAGANVLTF
CDR3nt: TGTGCCAGCAGCTCCAGGGACAGGGATGCTGGGGCCAACGTCCTGACTTTC
abundance: few
j_gene: TRBJ2-6
d_gene: TRBD1
len: 17
v_gene: TRBV7-9

CDR3aa: CASSPEGHIQNTEAFF
CDR3nt: TGTGCCAGCAGCCCCGAAGGACACATTCAGAACACTGAAGCTTTCTTT
abundance: -
j_gene: TRBJ1-1
d_gene: -
len: 16
v_gene: TRBV7-9

CDR3aa: CSVGSGLAGYTQYF
CDR3nt: TGCAGCGTTGGTTCGGGACTAGCGGGTTATACGCAGTATTTT
abundance: -
j_gene: TRBJ2-3
d_gene: TRBD2
len: 14
v_gene: TRBV29-1

CDR3aa: CASSELWGTDTQYF
CDR3nt: TGTGCCAGCAGTGAACTATGGGGCACGGATACGCAGTATTTT
abundance: few
j_gene: TRBJ2-3
d_gene: -
len: 14
v_gene: TRBV6-1